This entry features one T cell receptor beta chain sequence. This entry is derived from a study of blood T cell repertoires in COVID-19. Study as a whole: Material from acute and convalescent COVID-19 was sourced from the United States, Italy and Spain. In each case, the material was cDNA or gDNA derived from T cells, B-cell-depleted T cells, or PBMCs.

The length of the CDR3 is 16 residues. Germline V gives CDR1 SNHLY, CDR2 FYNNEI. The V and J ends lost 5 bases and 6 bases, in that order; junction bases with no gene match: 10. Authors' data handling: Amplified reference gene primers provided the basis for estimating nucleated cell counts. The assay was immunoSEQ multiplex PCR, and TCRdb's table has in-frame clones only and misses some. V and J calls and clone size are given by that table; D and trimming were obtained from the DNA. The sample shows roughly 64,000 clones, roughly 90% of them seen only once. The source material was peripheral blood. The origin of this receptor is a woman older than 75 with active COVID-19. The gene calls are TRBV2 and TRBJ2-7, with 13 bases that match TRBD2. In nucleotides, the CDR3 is TGTGCCAGCAGTCCTACTACTAGCGGGGGGGCTCTCGAGCAGTACGTC. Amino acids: CASSPTTSGGALEQYV.